This TCR beta chain is drawn from a study of T-cell reconstitution after alpha-beta-depleted transplantation in children. This clonotype was detected many times. Preparing the TCRbeta library involved the use of unique molecular identifiers. TCRdb itself ran the PCR reads through MiXCR, one entry per CDR3 protein. The table records approximately 640,000 distinct CDR3 sequences, 16% of them present only once. There are 12 residues in the CDR3. CDR1 is SQVTM, CDR2 ANQGSEA, per germline. The V end lost 0 bases, the J end lost 8 bases, and 8 bases lay between the germline ends. Sequencing was performed on PBMCs from the stem cell graft donor, taken from the stem cell graft. V is TRBV29-1 and J is TRBJ2-1, with unresolved D. The clonotype originates from a human donor who donated a stem cell graft to a child with acute myeloid leukemia. The CDR3 DNA reads as TGCAGCGTTGAAGAGAAACACGATGAGCAGTTCTTC. This codes for CSVEEKHDEQFF.